Each of the 15 T cell receptor beta chains below was sequenced from the same sample in a study of type 1 regulatory T cells. Via MiXCR, TCRdb re-called the reads, giving one row per CDR3 protein. The sample contains about 100,000 distinct CDR3 sequences, around a third of which appear only once. What was sequenced was CD4+ T cells, either the whole sample or a sorted fraction (not recorded which). The receptors were gathered from a human donor in good health.

This clonotype was recorded a few times. This chain links TRBV5-1 with TRBJ2-1, with D possibly matching TRBD1 (6 bases). The CDR3 is made up of 15 amino acids. V lost 5 bases and J lost 2, with 14 bases in between. Germline loops: CDR1 SGHRS, CDR2 YFSETQ. The CDR3 region is CASSFPGVAYNEQFF. CDR3 nucleotide sequence: TGCGCCAGCAGTTTTCCAGGGGTGGCCTACAATGAGCAGTTCTTC.

A few counts support this clonotype. V is TRBV20-1 and J is TRBJ1-1; TRBD1 might be the D (5 bases). With 1 base removed from V and 1 base from J, the gap between germline ends came to 16 bases. Germline assignment: CDR1 DFQATT and CDR2 SNEGSKA (reference sequence). There are 16 residues in the CDR3. The CDR3 loop is CSARAGFRETNTEAFF. CDR3 nucleotide sequence: TGCAGTGCTAGAGCTGGTTTCAGGGAGACGAACACTGAAGCTTTCTTT.

This chain links TRBV27 with TRBJ2-5; D gene ambiguous. Germline loops: CDR1 MNHEY, CDR2 SMNVEV (reference sequence). This CDR3 is 14 amino acids long. Trimming cost V 1 base and J 1 base, with 7 bases left between them. The CDR3 loop is CASSLWSSQETQYF. The DNA for the CDR3 is TGTGCCAGCAGTTTATGGAGTTCCCAAGAGACCCAGTACTTC.

This clonotype turned up a few times. V gene TRBV6-5 combines with J gene TRBJ2-7; D possibly matches TRBD1 or TRBD2 (5 bases each). In germline, CDR1 is MNHEY, CDR2 SVGAGI. Trimming stripped 2 bases from V and 2 bases from J, with 10 bases between. CDR3 length equals 14 residues. The CDR3 DNA reads as TGTGCCAGCAGTTACGGGGACGAAACCTACGAGCAGTACTTC. Its translation: CASSYGDETYEQYF.

V and J are TRBV29-1 and TRBJ1-2; D gene uncertain. Germline V lookup: CDR1 SQVTM, CDR2 ANQGSEA. The CDR3 runs to 11 residues. Deletions cut 7 bases from V and 10 bases from J, with 16 bases between. CDR3 in amino acids: CSAGPAPVYTF. CDR3 in DNA: TGCAGCGCTGGGCCGGCCCCCGTCTACACCTTC.

This chain connects TRBV7-9 to TRBJ2-1; 10 bases match TRBD2. Germline-derived CDR1 and CDR2 are SEHNR and FQNEAQ (reference sequence). The CDR3 has 21 amino acids. V was clipped by 1 base and J by 0 bases; unmatched bases: 15. As DNA, the CDR3 is TGTGCCAGCAGCTTAGTGGTCTCTTTGGCACTAGCGGGAATCTCCTACAATGAGCAGTTCTTC. Amino acids: CASSLVVSLALAGISYNEQFF.

The V call is TRBV7-2, the J call TRBJ2-3; 7 nucleotides match TRBD2. J lost 4 bases, V lost 5 bases, and 9 bases had no gene match. The germline CDR1 and CDR2 sequences are SGHTA and FQGNSA. The CDR3 has 15 amino acids. CDR3 DNA sequence: TGTGCCAGCAGCGACCAGGGCGGGGGATCAGATACGCAGTATTTT. Residues: CASSDQGGGSDTQYF.

This chain links TRBV10-3 with TRBJ2-5; D gene unclear. V was clipped by 3 bases and J by 4 bases, with 18 bases between them. The CDR3 totals 16 residues. Germline V gives CDR1 ENHRY, CDR2 SYGVKD. The CDR3 DNA reads as TGTGCCATCAGTGATTCGGGTTTGGGGAAGGGAGAGACCCAGTACTTC. Translation gives CAISDSGLGKGETQYF.

This clonotype was seen a handful of times. The chain combines TRBV28 with TRBJ2-2; perhaps TRBD1 as D (5 bases). The CDR3 is 14 residues long. The germline CDR1 and CDR2 sequences are MDHEN and SYDVKM. V shed 6 bases and J shed 2 bases, with 10 bases lying between them. CDR3 sequence reads: CASREDRNTGELFF. CDR3 in DNA: TGTGCCAGCAGAGAAGACAGAAACACCGGGGAGCTGTTTTTT.

There are a few counts of this clonotype. The chain employs TRBV19 and TRBJ2-1, with a possible D match to TRBD1 (5 bases). CDR1 and CDR2 (germline): LNHDA, SQIVND (reference sequence). The CDR3 loop spans 15 amino acids. Between the trimmed V and J ends, which lost 7 bases and 3 bases, there was a span of 16 bases. As DNA, the CDR3 is TGTGCCAGTAAGGTGTCAGGGTTCCTCTACAATGAGCAGTTCTTC. This codes for CASKVSGFLYNEQFF. The full variable domain, in which reference TRBV19 and TRBJ2-1 provide the parts outside the CDR3, is DGGITQSPKYLFRKEGQNVTLSCEQNLNHDAMYWYRQDPGQGLRLIYYSQIVNDFQKGDIAEGYSVSREKKESFPLTVTSAQKNPTAFYLCASKVSGFLYNEQFFGPGTRLTVL.

V and J are TRBV7-8 and TRBJ2-2, with D hard to call. The germline V gene encodes CDR1 SGHVS and CDR2 FQNEAQ. The germline V and J ends were trimmed by 4 bases and 1 base, with 7 bases remaining between them. This CDR3 comprises 14 residues. The CDR3 reads CASSSTRNTGELFF. The CDR3 DNA is TGTGCCAGCAGCTCGACCCGGAACACCGGGGAGCTGTTTTTT.

The chain combines TRBV5-5 with TRBJ1-1; no firm D call. The CDR3 consists of 13 residues. The germline gives CDR1 SGHKS, CDR2 YYEKEE (reference sequence). Between the trimmed V and J ends, which lost 4 bases and 5 bases, there was a span of 12 bases. The CDR3 region has the DNA TGTGCCAGCAGCATAATTGTCGGGACTGAAGCTTTCTTT. Residues: CASSIIVGTEAFF.

This chain connects TRBV29-1 to TRBJ2-5; D is perhaps TRBD2 (6 bases). The CDR3 length is 13 residues. Trimming took off 7 bases at V and 2 bases at J, with 14 bases between the two ends. Looked up from germline, CDR1 is SQVTM and CDR2 is ANQGSEA. DNA for the CDR3: TGCAGCGGTAAGGCTGGAGGGCAAGAGACCCAGTACTTC. It encodes CSGKAGGQETQYF.

V usage is TRBV20-1 and J usage is TRBJ2-7, with D perhaps TRBD1 (7 bases). CDR3 length equals 17 residues. The V and J ends lost 0 bases and 2 bases respectively, with 20 bases between them. In germline, CDR1 is DFQATT, CDR2 SNEGSKA (reference sequence). CDR3 DNA sequence: TGCAGTGCTAGAGATGAGACAGGGAGGTCAAGCACCTACGAGCAGTACTTC. This encodes CSARDETGRSSTYEQYF.

This clonotype was recorded a few times. This chain links TRBV3-1 with TRBJ2-1; D gene uncertain. The germline CDR1 and CDR2 sequences are LGHDT and YNNKEL (reference sequence). The CDR3 length is 12 residues. Trimming shortened V by 2 bases and J by 7 bases, and 6 bases separated the two germline ends. CDR3 amino acids: CASSQLQNEQFF. The CDR3 DNA follows: TGTGCCAGCAGCCAATTACAGAATGAGCAGTTCTTC.